This TCR beta chain was sequenced for a study of blood T cell repertoires in COVID-19. Study-level background: T cells, B-cell-depleted T cells, or PBMCs supplied cDNA or gDNA.

Authors' processing steps: For nucleated cells, counts were estimated from reference gene primer amplification. Measured with immunoSEQ multiplex PCR; TCRdb has only the in-frame clones, and not every one. V, J and clone size are taken as reported in that table, and D and trimming were inferred from the DNA itself. The sample has over 85,000 clones, 78% seen once. This clonotype originated in a man in his fifties or sixties with active or convalescent COVID-19. Sequenced material: peripheral blood.

The CDR3 is CASGNAGRKGPDTQYF. The DNA of the CDR3 is TGTGCCAGCGGCAACGCGGGACGGAAAGGGCCAGATACGCAGTATTTT. The J gene is TRBJ2-3, the V gene TRBV2; tentatively, D is TRBD2 (6 bases). The CDR3 consists of 16 residues. The germline gives CDR1 SNHLY, CDR2 FYNNEI. V shed 8 bases and J shed 4 bases, with 22 bases lying between them.